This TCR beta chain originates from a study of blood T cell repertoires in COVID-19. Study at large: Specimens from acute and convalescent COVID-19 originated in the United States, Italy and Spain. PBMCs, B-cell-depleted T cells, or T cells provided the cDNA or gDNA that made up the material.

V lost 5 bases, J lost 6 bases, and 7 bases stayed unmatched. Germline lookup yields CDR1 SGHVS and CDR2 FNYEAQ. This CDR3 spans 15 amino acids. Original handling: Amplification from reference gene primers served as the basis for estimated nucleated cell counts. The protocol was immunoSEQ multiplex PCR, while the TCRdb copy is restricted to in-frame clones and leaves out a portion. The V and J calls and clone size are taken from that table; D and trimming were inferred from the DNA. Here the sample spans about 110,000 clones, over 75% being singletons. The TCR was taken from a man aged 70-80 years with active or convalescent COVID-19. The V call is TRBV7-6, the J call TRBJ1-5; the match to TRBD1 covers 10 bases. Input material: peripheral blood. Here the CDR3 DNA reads TGTGCCAGCAGCCTTGGGACAGGGGAAGGTCAGCCCCAGCATTTT. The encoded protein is CASSLGTGEGQPQHF.